This T cell receptor (beta chain) is drawn from a study of human T cells and chemical hapten exposure. The overall study: Patients' scalps got diphenylcyclopropenone weekly throughout the roughly 25-week study.

As the library was built, unique molecular identifiers were attached to individual cDNA molecules. Using its own MiXCR run on the RACE reads, TCRdb lists one record per CDR3 protein. This table holds approximately 82,000 distinct CDR3 sequences, more than 9% found once. Time point in this sample: patch test 1, 2 weeks after DPC sensitization. Treatment denoted: therapeutic diphenylcyclopropenone sensitization with weekly scalp DPC. This CDR3 is built from 16 residues. After removal of 6 bases from V and 0 bases from J, the junction contained 3 bases not matched to a gene. CDR1 MNHNY and CDR2 SVGAGI come from the germline V gene (reference sequence).

The material sequenced was whole blood, taken in connection with sensitization to the hapten diphenylcyclopropenone (DPC). This TCR was recovered from a man aged 40-49 years with alopecia areata. Some clones in this sample may be carry-over from other donors' samples. J is TRBJ2-7 and V is TRBV6-6, with 15 bases aligning to TRBD2. For the CDR3, the DNA is TGTGCCAGCAGGGGGACTAGCGGGAGGCCCTCCTACGAGCAGTACGTC. Its protein is CASRGTSGRPSYEQYV.